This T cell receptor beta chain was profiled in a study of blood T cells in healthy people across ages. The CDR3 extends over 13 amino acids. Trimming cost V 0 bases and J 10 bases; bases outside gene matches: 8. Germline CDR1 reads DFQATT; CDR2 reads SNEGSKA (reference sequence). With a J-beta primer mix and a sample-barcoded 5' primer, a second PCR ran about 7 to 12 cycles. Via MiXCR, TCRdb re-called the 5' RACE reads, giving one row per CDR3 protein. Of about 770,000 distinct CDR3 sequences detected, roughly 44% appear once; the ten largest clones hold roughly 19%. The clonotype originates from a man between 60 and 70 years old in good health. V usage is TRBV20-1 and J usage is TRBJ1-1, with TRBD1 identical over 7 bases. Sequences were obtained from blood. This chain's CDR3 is CSARDDRGLGAFF. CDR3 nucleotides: TGCAGTGCTAGAGATGATAGGGGGCTCGGAGCTTTCTTT.